Included here is one TCR beta chain sequence, with context. Its antigen remains unknown. The sample comes from a study of T cells after posttransplantation cyclophosphamide. Controls had myeloablative marrow grafts with methotrexate and calcineurin inhibitor, sampled at 1 year. Method: immunoSEQ multiplex PCR; TCRdb's copy keeps in-frame clones and lacks some. The profile covers more than 20,000 clones, with more than 80% appearing a single time and about 2% taken by the ten largest. The germline V and J ends were trimmed by 0 bases and 10 bases, with 10 bases remaining between them. The germline gives CDR1 MNHEY, CDR2 SVGAGI. The CDR3 runs to 14 residues. Study-level points and caveats: Later post-transplant blood repertoires were often dominated by donor CD8+ memory clones. After PTCy, TRB diversity resembled that of CNI/methotrexate controls. TRB overlap between skin or GI tissue T cells and blood was limited.

The origin of this receptor is a female patient between 30 and 45 years old who received an allogeneic stem cell transplant from an unrelated donor, was CMV-positive, and had acute and chronic GVHD. Some T cells may have come from the graft donor. Sample: PBMCs, taken approximately 370 days after allogeneic stem cell transplant with calcineurin inhibitor and methotrexate. This chain uses TRBV6-5 with TRBJ1-6, with a possible D match to TRBD1 (5 bases). CDR3 sequence (DNA): TGTGCCAGCAGTTACTCGGAGGGGAGATCACCCCTCCACTTT. It encodes CASSYSEGRSPLHF.